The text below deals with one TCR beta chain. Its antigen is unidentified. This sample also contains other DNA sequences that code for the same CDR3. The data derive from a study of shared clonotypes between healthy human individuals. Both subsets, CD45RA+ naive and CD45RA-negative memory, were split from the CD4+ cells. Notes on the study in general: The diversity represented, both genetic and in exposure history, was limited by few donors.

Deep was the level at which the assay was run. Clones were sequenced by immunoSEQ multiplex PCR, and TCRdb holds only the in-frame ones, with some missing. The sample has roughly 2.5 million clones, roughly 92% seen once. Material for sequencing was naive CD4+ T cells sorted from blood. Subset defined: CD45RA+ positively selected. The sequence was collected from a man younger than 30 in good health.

The CDR3 loop is CASSPPTGRDTEAFF. CDR3 bases: TGTGCCAGCTCACCACCGACGGGTAGGGACACTGAAGCTTTCTTT. The V and J genes are TRBV18 and TRBJ1-1, with D unresolved. From germline, CDR1 is KGHSH and CDR2 LQKENI. The V and J ends lost 0 bases and 3 bases respectively, with 11 bases between them. The CDR3 loop spans 15 amino acids.